The 5 T cell receptor beta chains below were found in one sample sequenced in a study of T cell responses to AZD1222 COVID-19 vaccine (TCRdb year 2021). Library generation was performed with the immunoSEQ multiplex PCR assay. TCRdb limited this immuneACCESS table to in-frame rearrangements with V and J called. A share of clones is missing; checked studies link under half to unresolved V genes, and the rest is unexplained. The sample profile shows around 150,000 clones; approximately 88% of them were found once. 2.2% of the sample rests with the top ten. The sample's time point label, in plain terms: baseline before first vaccination. Sequences were derived from peripheral blood, sampled on day 0 of AZD1222 vaccination. The receptors shown here come from an adult in good health.

The chain has TRBV11-2 and TRBJ2-7, with D perhaps TRBD1 (5 bases). The germline V gene encodes CDR1 SGHAT and CDR2 FQNNGV. V was cut by 0 bases and J by 0 bases, with 21 bases left in between. The CDR3 spans 19 residues. CDR3 DNA sequence: TGTGCCAGCAGCTTAGATCTCAGGGTTGGGCAGTTTTCCTCCTACGAGCAGTACTTC. Residues: CASSLDLRVGQFSSYEQYF.

This chain joins TRBV6-5 and TRBJ1-1, with TRBD1 as a possible D gene (5 bases). This CDR3 is built from 14 residues. In germline, CDR1 is MNHEY, CDR2 SVGAGI. The germline V and J ends were trimmed by 2 bases and 0 bases, with 7 bases remaining between them. CDR3 nucleotides: TGTGCCAGCAGTTACCAGGGATTGAACACTGAAGCTTTCTTT. Its protein is CASSYQGLNTEAFF.

The rearrangement joins TRBV7-9 to TRBJ1-6, with D uncertain. The V and J ends lost 1 base and 7 bases respectively, with 8 bases between them. Germline CDR1 SEHNR, CDR2 FQNEAQ (reference sequence). The CDR3 length is 14 residues. CDR3 nucleotides: TGTGCCAGCAGCTTAGAGCTAAGGAATTCACCCCTCCACTTT. Translated: CASSLELRNSPLHF.

The chain recombines TRBV19 with TRBJ1-2; 7 bases are shared with TRBD1. This CDR3 is built from 14 residues. Per the germline V gene, CDR1 is LNHDA and CDR2 is SQIVND (reference sequence). The J segment lost 4 bases and the V segment lost 6 bases, leaving 8 bases of the junction unmatched. The CDR3: CASRAIGGLYGYTF. The CDR3 nucleotides read TGTGCCAGTAGGGCTATAGGGGGCCTCTATGGCTACACCTTC. The whole variable domain, remainder taken from reference TRBV19 and TRBJ1-2, is DGGITQSPKYLFRKEGQNVTLSCEQNLNHDAMYWYRQDPGQGLRLIYYSQIVNDFQKGDIAEGYSVSREKKESFPLTVTSAQKNPTAFYLCASRAIGGLYGYTFGSGTRLTVV.

V and J are TRBV7-2 and TRBJ2-1; 8 bases agree with TRBD2. The CDR3 is made up of 19 amino acids. V trimming: 7 bases; J trimming: 0 bases; junction bases outside the gene matches: 17. Germline loops: CDR1 SGHTA, CDR2 FQGNSA. In nucleotides, the CDR3 is TGTGCCAGCACCCAGGTAGCGGGACCCTCGGGGCTCTCCTACAATGAGCAGTTCTTC. Protein product: CASTQVAGPSGLSYNEQFF. Combining the CDR3 with reference TRBV7-2 and TRBJ2-1 gives the whole variable domain GAGVSQSPSNKVTEKGKDVELRCDPISGHTALYWYRQSLGQGLEFLIYFQGNSAPDKSGLPSDRFSAERTGGSVSTLTIQRTQQEDSAVYLCASTQVAGPSGLSYNEQFFGPGTRLTVL.